Included here is one TCR beta chain sequence, with context. These data belong to a study of brain metastases from non-small cell lung cancer. Only in-frame clones appear in the TCRdb table, and some are missing; sequencing was by immunoSEQ multiplex PCR. The sample records 500 to 600 clones, 85% to 90% being singletons. The specimen sequenced was tumor-adjacent normal tissue. This sequence was found in a donor at least 40 years old with non-small cell lung cancer.

Here the CDR3 DNA reads TGCGCCAGCTCCCCGGGACACTGGACGAACACCGGGGAGCTGTTTTTT. It translates to CASSPGHWTNTGELFF. J is TRBJ2-2 and V is TRBV5-1, with a weak D call TRBD1 (6 bases). There are 16 residues in the CDR3. V was clipped by 7 bases and J by 0 bases, with 16 bases between them. Germline lookup yields CDR1 SGHRS and CDR2 YFSETQ.